The present TCR beta chain was sequenced within a study of post-analysis software for immune sequencing data. This clonotype was recorded a few times. Tagging with unique molecular identifiers was a feature of the TCR beta cDNA libraries. Via MiXCR, TCRdb re-called the PCR reads, giving one row per CDR3 protein. The sample lists some 370,000 distinct CDR3 sequences, roughly 35% occurring once. The source of this sequence is a girl aged 5-17 years with multiple sclerosis. The source material was blood.

The CDR3 reads CASSVVGQGVSEQYF. In DNA, the CDR3 is TGTGCCAGCAGCGTCGTAGGACAGGGGGTGTCCGAGCAGTACTTC. V gene TRBV12-3 or TRBV12-4 combines with J gene TRBJ2-7; 10 bases are shared with TRBD1. The CDR3 runs to 15 residues. V gave up 6 bases and J gave up 6 bases; unmatched junction bases: 11.